Shown below are 16 T cell receptor beta chains from a single sample sequenced in a study of blood T cells in healthy people across ages. Then a second PCR, running about 6 to 11 cycles, was carried out with a sample-barcoded 5' primer and a J-beta primer mix. One entry per CDR3 protein, called by TCRdb with MiXCR from the 5' RACE reads. The table has over a million distinct CDR3 sequences, around two fifths seen once. The specimen was blood. Every receptor here comes from a woman aged 18 to 35 in good health.

This rearrangement joins TRBV11-2 to TRBJ2-7; 10 nucleotides agree with TRBD1. CDR3 length: 16 amino acids. J was trimmed by 6 bases and V by 1 base; bases with no gene match: 9. Germline V gene data show CDR1 as SGHAT and CDR2 as FQNNGV. The CDR3 nucleotides are TGTGCCAGCAGCTTAGCGGACAGGGGGGCGGCCATCGAGCAGTACTTC. Protein: CASSLADRGAAIEQYF.

The chain combines TRBV6-2 or TRBV6-3 with TRBJ2-1; 11 nucleotides match TRBD2. The CDR3 spans 17 residues. V lost 0 bases and J lost 3; bases outside the gene matches: 4. Germline V lookup: CDR1 MNHEY, CDR2 SVGEGT. The DNA of the CDR3 is TGTGCCAGCAGTTACTCGGTTCTAGCGGGAGGCTACAATGAGCAGTTCTTC. Its translation is CASSYSVLAGGYNEQFF.

This chain uses TRBV10-3 with TRBJ1-1; 10 bases align to TRBD1. J gave up 10 bases and V 3 bases, and 2 bases lay outside the gene matches. The CDR3 runs 12 residues. Looked up from germline, CDR1 is ENHRY and CDR2 is SYGVKD. CDR3 sequence: CAISDRDRGAFF. The DNA of the CDR3 is TGTGCCATCAGTGATCGGGACAGGGGAGCTTTCTTT.

This clonotype has only a few counts. The V call is TRBV6-5, the J call TRBJ2-2; D is ambiguous. Looked up from germline, CDR1 is MNHEY and CDR2 is SVGAGI. The CDR3 is 14 residues long. Trimming removed 2 bases from V and 4 bases from J, with 8 bases in between. CDR3 loop: CASSYDPGTGELFF. The CDR3 DNA follows: TGTGCCAGCAGTTACGATCCGGGCACCGGGGAGCTGTTTTTT.

V is TRBV20-1 and J is TRBJ1-2; D not certain. Per germline, CDR1 DFQATT and CDR2 SNEGSKA (reference sequence). The CDR3 contains 13 residues. The V and J ends lost 3 bases and 0 bases respectively, with 8 bases between them. CDR3 DNA: TGCAGTGCTAGTTCTGCAGCTAACTATGGCTACACCTTC. Translated: CSASSAANYGYTF.

The chain carries TRBV5-1 and TRBJ2-5, with 11 positions matching TRBD2. Germline V CDR1 and CDR2: SGHRS, YFSETQ. The V segment lost 3 bases and the J segment 4 bases; nucleotides outside the gene matches: 8. The CDR3 has 16 residues. The CDR3 coding sequence is TGCGCCAGCAGCTCACTTAGCGGGGGGGCAGGAGAGACCCAGTACTTC. Protein product: CASSSLSGGAGETQYF.

The chain has TRBV28 and TRBJ2-3; 10 nucleotides agree with TRBD2. The trim removed 7 bases at V and 2 bases at J, leaving 6 bases unmatched. The CDR3 runs to 15 residues. Looked up from germline, CDR1 is MDHEN and CDR2 is SYDVKM. The CDR3 nucleotides read TGTGCCAGCAAAGGGAGCGGGGGGGACACAGATACGCAGTATTTT. It encodes CASKGSGGDTDTQYF.

There are many counts of this clonotype. This chain uses TRBV12-3 or TRBV12-4 with TRBJ2-1; 12 bases align to TRBD2. V lost 1 base, J lost 7 bases, and 8 bases stayed unmatched. This CDR3 has 17 residues. The CDR3 region has the DNA TGTGCCAGCAGTTTAGGACTAGCGGGAGCCGGTGGTAATGAGCAGTTCTTC. Its protein is CASSLGLAGAGGNEQFF.

This chain links TRBV12-3 or TRBV12-4 with TRBJ2-3, with 8 nucleotides matching TRBD2. The CDR3 totals 16 residues. Trimming removed 5 bases from V and 0 bases from J; junction bases left unmatched: 7. The CDR3 is CASSHISGTSTDTQYF. The CDR3 DNA reads as TGTGCCAGCAGTCACATTAGCGGGACTAGCACAGATACGCAGTATTTT.

The rearrangement links TRBV2 to TRBJ2-7; 9 bases are shared with TRBD2. Germline loops: CDR1 SNHLY, CDR2 FYNNEI. Trimming at V came to 5 bases and at J to 2 bases, leaving 7 bases not matched to a gene. This CDR3 has 15 residues. The CDR3 DNA follows: TGTGCCAGCAGTATTGTAGCGGGAGAAACCTACGAGCAGTACTTC. This codes for CASSIVAGETYEQYF.

This clonotype was seen a few times. The V call is TRBV18, the J call TRBJ1-1, with 10 bases identical to TRBD1. The CDR3 runs to 14 residues. Unmatched junction bases numbered 9, after V lost 3 bases and J lost 11 bases. Germline CDR1 KGHSH, CDR2 LQKENI. The CDR3 DNA reads TGTGCCAGCTCACCGGGACAGGGGTCCGGATGGGCTTTCTTT. Protein: CASSPGQGSGWAFF. Combining the CDR3 with reference TRBV18 and TRBJ1-1 gives the whole variable domain NAGVMQNPRHLVRRRGQEARLRCSPMKGHSHVYWYRQLPEEGLKFMVYLQKENIIDESGMPKERFSAEFPKEGPSILRIQQVVRGDSAAYFCASSPGQGSGWAFFGQGTRLTVV.

The chain joins TRBV7-4 to TRBJ2-5, with 10 positions matching TRBD2. CDR3 length: 17 amino acids. After removal of 8 bases from V and 5 bases from J, the junction contained 17 bases not matched to a gene. The germline V gene has CDR1 SGHVT and CDR2 SQSDAQ. DNA of the CDR3: TGTGCCAGCCACCGGGAGGGGACTAGCGTCTTCCCGGAGACCCAGTACTTC. Protein product: CASHREGTSVFPETQYF.

The J gene is TRBJ2-1, the V gene TRBV4-1; 11 nucleotides match TRBD2. With the DNA end fitting TRBJ2-7 better, the J assignment may be wrong. Germline V CDR1 and CDR2: MGHRA, YSYEKL. The CDR3 spans 17 residues. The CDR3 DNA reads as TGCGCCAGCAGCCAGTTTACCGGGACTAGCGGCGACAATGAGCAGTACTTC. Amino acid sequence: CASSQFTGTSGDNEQYF.

V gene TRBV6-6 combines with J gene TRBJ2-4; 9 bases are shared with TRBD1. CDR1 is MNHNY, CDR2 SVGAGI, per germline (reference sequence). The CDR3 is made up of 13 amino acids. Trimming took 0 bases from V and 15 from J; bases not matched to a gene: 6. The CDR3 spells CASSYSAGDRVYF. The CDR3 DNA reads as TGTGCCAGCAGTTACTCAGCTGGGGACAGGGTGTACTTC.

The V gene is TRBV9, the J gene TRBJ2-7, with unresolved D. This CDR3 has 14 amino acids. V was clipped by 0 bases and J by 2 bases, with 9 bases between them. Germline V gene sequence: CDR1 SGDLS, CDR2 YYNGEE. CDR3 sequence reads: CASSVEVVPYEQYF. In DNA, the CDR3 is TGTGCCAGCAGCGTAGAAGTGGTACCCTACGAGCAGTACTTC.

In its sample, this clonotype was seen many times. The chain uses TRBV4-1 and TRBJ1-2; 7 nucleotides line up with TRBD1. With V trimmed by 4 bases and J by 2 bases, 10 bases remained unmatched. The CDR3 sequence is 16 residues long. Germline-derived CDR1 and CDR2 are MGHRA and YSYEKL. In DNA form, the CDR3 reads TGCGCCAGCAGCCTCAATTCCGGGACAGCCAACTATGGCTACACCTTC. This gives the protein CASSLNSGTANYGYTF.